This TCR beta chain was documented in a study of blood T cells in healthy people across ages. Study-level findings and limits: Any conclusive comparison of naive versus antigen-experienced cells was prevented by using unsorted PBMCs. When set beside aged donors, long-lived donors presented more naive CD4+ cells and higher diversity.

This CDR3 spans 15 amino acids. Germline V gives CDR1 KGHSH, CDR2 LQKENI. V was pared by 5 bases and J by 4 bases, with 17 bases between. Turning to this clonotype: Its antigen is still unknown.

Combining a sample-barcoded 5' primer with a J-beta primer mix, a second PCR ran for about 6 to 11 cycles. Every molecule of cDNA carried a tag from a template-switch adaptor with 12 random nucleotides. All samples gave at least 2.5 million CDR3-containing paired-end reads. Via MiXCR, TCRdb re-called the 5' RACE reads, giving one row per CDR3 protein. The table includes about 1,800,000 distinct CDR3 sequences, over 25% detected once. The sequence was collected from a woman aged 30 to 39 in good health. The sample taken for sequencing was blood. V gene TRBV18 combines with J gene TRBJ1-2; perhaps TRBD1 as D (6 bases). CDR3 nucleotides: TGTGCCAGCTCAGAAGAACAGGGAGAGAGCTATGGCTACACCTTC. It is translated as CASSEEQGESYGYTF. The whole variable domain, filled in from reference TRBV18 and TRBJ1-2, reads NAGVMQNPRHLVRRRGQEARLRCSPMKGHSHVYWYRQLPEEGLKFMVYLQKENIIDESGMPKERFSAEFPKEGPSILRIQQVVRGDSAAYFCASSEEQGESYGYTFGSGTRLTVV.